Given below is one T cell receptor (beta chain) in context. Antigen unknown. This sample was included in a study of identifying expanded T cells in peripheral blood. Collection occurred without any documented infections or immune events in donors. The CDR3 is 15 amino acids. The V end was cut by 0 bases, the J end by 5 bases, with 12 bases between. CDR1 and CDR2 from the germline V gene are SGHDT and YYEEEE. Regarding the study as a whole: Across healthy donors, higher total template counts meant significantly greater roughly 2-week count variance.

Generated by immunoSEQ multiplex PCR, the TCRdb table keeps only in-frame clones and is missing some. This table has 70,000 to 95,000 clones, 85% to 90% appearing once. The sequence was collected from a person aged 18 to 70 in good health. This chain uses TRBV5-6 with TRBJ2-1; D remains unclear. Sequencing used blood. CDR3 DNA sequence: TGTGCCAGCAGCTTGGCGCACTGGAACAACAATGAGCAGTTCTTC. As protein: CASSLAHWNNNEQFF.